One sample yielded the 16 T cell receptor beta chains listed below, sequenced in a study of CD8+ T cells in alopecia areata. RNA extraction and reverse transcription yielded cDNA as sequencing template. Profiled with immunoSEQ multiplex PCR; TCRdb holds only in-frame clones, not every one. This repertoire shows a few hundred thousand clones, approximately 70% found once; its top ten account for approximately 1.2%. Treatment in this sample: oral pan-JAK inhibitor, 5-10 mg twice daily. The sample in question was CD4+ T cells sorted from blood, obtained at approximately week 45, from a patient treated with tofacitinib. The receptor source for this set is a human donor with alopecia areata.

In this sample, this clone turned up a few times. The gene calls are TRBV19 and TRBJ2-7; D may be TRBD1 (5 bases). The length of the CDR3 is 13 residues. The germline V and J ends were trimmed by 7 bases and 6 bases, with 16 bases remaining between them. Germline CDR1 and CDR2: LNHDA and SQIVND (reference sequence). The CDR3 spells CASKSPGPGEQYF. As DNA, the CDR3 is TGTGCCAGTAAGAGTCCAGGGCCAGGCGAGCAGTACTTC.

The chain recombines TRBV15 with TRBJ1-2, with D unclear. CDR1 is LNHNV and CDR2 is YYDKDF in the germline V gene (reference sequence). The germline V and J ends were trimmed by 6 bases and 8 bases, with 13 bases remaining between them. This CDR3 is 12 amino acids long. This chain's CDR3 is CATSPDLGGYTF. CDR3 bases: TGTGCCACCAGTCCCGATTTGGGCGGCTACACCTTC. Full variable domain (rest looked up from reference TRBV15 and TRBJ1-2): DAMVIQNPRYQVTQFGKPVTLSCSQTLNHNVMYWYQQKSSQAPKLLFHYYDKDFNNEADTPDNFQSRRPNTSFCFLDIRSPGLGDTAMYLCATSPDLGGYTFGSGTRLTVV.

The gene calls are TRBV25-1 and TRBJ2-3; D not certain. Germline values: CDR1 MGHDK, CDR2 SYGVNS. This CDR3 has 11 amino acids. Trimming took off 3 bases at V and 6 bases at J, with 4 bases between the two ends. In nucleotides, the CDR3 is TGTGCCAGCAGTGACTTCGATACGCAGTATTTT. Encoded protein: CASSDFDTQYF.

The chain employs TRBV10-2 and TRBJ2-3; TRBD1 matches 9 bases. The V segment lost 7 bases and the J segment 4 bases; nucleotides outside the gene matches: 3. CDR3 length: 13 amino acids. Germline V CDR1 and CDR2: WSHSY, SAAADI. Here the CDR3 DNA reads TGCGCCAGCAAGGGACAGGGCTCAGATACGCAGTATTTT. Its protein product is CASKGQGSDTQYF.

The J gene is TRBJ2-1, the V gene TRBV2, with D hard to call. The ends were cut back, 0 bases at V and 9 bases at J, with 9 bases in the middle. The CDR3 has 13 amino acids. CDR1 is SNHLY, CDR2 FYNNEI, per germline. The CDR3 coding sequence is TGTGCCAGCAGTGAAGCTCGCGAGTCTGAGCAGTTCTTC. This encodes CASSEARESEQFF.

CDR3 bases: TGCAGTGCTAGAGTTTCGGCTTCCCAGCATTTT. It is translated as CSARVSASQHF. The rearrangement joins TRBV20-1 to TRBJ1-5; the D is unclear. The CDR3 consists of 11 residues. Germline lookup yields CDR1 DFQATT and CDR2 SNEGSKA (reference sequence). Trimming left V 1 base short and J 11 bases short, with 9 bases between.

The V call is TRBV7-6, the J call TRBJ2-7; D is undetermined. Germline V gene lookup returns CDR1 SGHVS and CDR2 FNYEAQ. Trimming pared 8 bases from V and 0 bases from J, leaving 8 bases between. The CDR3 totals 12 residues. In DNA, the CDR3 is TGTGCCAGCGGCCAGAGCTCCTACGAGCAGTACTTC. Encoded protein: CASGQSSYEQYF.

V is TRBV11-2 and J is TRBJ1-6; TRBD1 matches at 8 bases. Germline-derived CDR1 and CDR2 are SGHAT and FQNNGV. J was trimmed by 7 bases and V by 6 bases; bases with no gene match: 5. The CDR3 runs 14 residues. CDR3 DNA: TGTGCCAGCAGTCCACAGGGGGGGAATTCACCCCTCCACTTT. It translates to CASSPQGGNSPLHF.

Of note for this clone: The same CDR3 arises from other DNA sequences in this sample as well. The chain joins TRBV30 to TRBJ1-2, with a tentative D call TRBD1 (5 bases). The CDR3 sequence is 12 residues long. V lost 0 bases, J lost 7 bases, and 9 bases lay in between. Germline lookup yields CDR1 GTSNPN and CDR2 SVGIG (reference sequence). CDR3: CAWSVGGPGYTF. CDR3 bases: TGTGCCTGGAGTGTCGGGGGTCCTGGCTACACCTTC.

About this clone: The same CDR3 is also encoded by other DNA sequences in this sample. The chain has TRBV18 and TRBJ2-3; D remains ambiguous. The CDR3 contains 13 residues. The germline gives CDR1 KGHSH, CDR2 LQKENI. With 0 bases removed from V and 0 bases from J, the gap between germline ends came to 1 base. The CDR3 protein is CASSPPSTDTQYF. DNA for the CDR3: TGTGCCAGCTCACCACCTAGCACAGATACGCAGTATTTT.

The chain has TRBV30 and TRBJ1-3; D remains ambiguous. The germline CDR1 and CDR2 sequences are GTSNPN and SVGIG (reference sequence). The CDR3 totals 12 residues. The germline V and J ends were trimmed by 7 bases and 4 bases, with 11 bases remaining between them. The CDR3 DNA reads as TGTGCCTCCTTTGTACCCGGAAACACCATATATTTT. Its protein is CASFVPGNTIYF. The full variable domain, rest sourced from reference TRBV30 and TRBJ1-3, is SQTIHQWPATLVQPVGSPLSLECTVEGTSNPNLYWYRQAAGRGLQLLFYSVGIGQISSEVPQNLSASRPQDRQFILSSKKLLLSDSGFYLCASFVPGNTIYFGEGSWLTVV.

The chain employs TRBV9 and TRBJ2-2; D is uncertain. CDR3 size: 15 residues. Germline V CDR1 and CDR2: SGDLS, YYNGEE. V was trimmed by 0 bases and J by 0 bases, leaving 6 bases between them. The CDR3 DNA reads TGTGCCAGCAGCGTAGCTGGGGCGAACACCGGGGAGCTGTTTTTT. Protein: CASSVAGANTGELFF.

This sequence joins TRBV7-9 and TRBJ1-2; D uncertain. Germline CDR1 and CDR2: SEHNR and FQNEAQ (reference sequence). The CDR3 has 14 amino acids. With 2 bases removed from V and 1 base from J, the gap between germline ends came to 8 bases. The CDR3, as DNA: TGTGCCAGCAGCTTACTTTCCGATAACTATGGCTACACCTTC. Residues: CASSLLSDNYGYTF.

V gene TRBV9 combines with J gene TRBJ2-1; D not certain. Trimming removed 5 bases from V and 4 bases from J, with 10 bases in between. Germline V gene sequence: CDR1 SGDLS, CDR2 YYNGEE. The CDR3 runs 13 residues. The CDR3: CASSLTRYNEQFF. Here the CDR3 DNA reads TGTGCCAGCAGTTTAACACGATACAATGAGCAGTTCTTC.

V gene TRBV5-1 combines with J gene TRBJ2-7; no firm D call. Deletions cut 4 bases from V and 1 base from J, with 12 bases between. Germline V CDR1 and CDR2: SGHRS, YFSETQ. CDR3 length equals 14 residues. CDR3 sequence reads: CASSLELSSYEQYF. CDR3 DNA sequence: TGCGCCAGCAGCCTGGAGTTGAGTTCCTACGAGCAGTACTTC.

This chain connects TRBV29-1 to TRBJ1-2; D is undetermined. Germline V CDR1 and CDR2: SQVTM, ANQGSEA. The CDR3 is 11 residues long. The V and J ends lost 7 bases and 5 bases respectively, with 11 bases between them. For the CDR3, the DNA is TGCAGCGGGTACCTGGGGTATGGCTACACCTTC. Translation: CSGYLGYGYTF.